This entry describes one TCR beta chain. The data belong to a study of blood T cell repertoires in COVID-19. Whole-study context: From T cells, B-cell-depleted T cells, or PBMCs came the material, which was cDNA or gDNA.

Trimming cost V 4 bases and J 3 bases; bases outside gene matches: 4. There are 16 residues in the CDR3. Germline CDR1 reads LNHDA; CDR2 reads SQIVND (reference sequence). The authors' processing: For nucleated cells, counts were estimated from reference gene primer amplification. Sequenced by immunoSEQ multiplex PCR; TCRdb stores in-frame clones only, minus some. Clonal size and the V and J genes are those of that table, whereas D and trimming came from the DNA. The sample holds approximately 110,000 clones; approximately 80% are singletons and the top ten take 7.9%. The rearrangement uses TRBV19 and TRBJ2-3; 13 positions match TRBD2. The receptor comes from a woman aged 80 or over with active or convalescent COVID-19. The sequenced sample was peripheral blood. The CDR3 sequence is CASSRTSGSSTDTQYF. The CDR3 nucleotides are TGTGCCAGTAGTAGGACTAGCGGGAGTTCTACAGATACGCAGTATTTT. The whole variable domain, filled in from reference TRBV19 and TRBJ2-3, reads DGGITQSPKYLFRKEGQNVTLSCEQNLNHDAMYWYRQDPGQGLRLIYYSQIVNDFQKGDIAEGYSVSREKKESFPLTVTSAQKNPTAFYLCASSRTSGSSTDTQYFGPGTRLTVL.